The 18 T cell receptor beta chains given below trace back to one sample, sequenced in a study of blood T cell repertoires in COVID-19. Sequenced by immunoSEQ multiplex PCR; TCRdb stores in-frame clones only, minus some. The table shows 200,000 to 250,000 clones, with around 89% occurring only once. Sequencing input: PBMCs or T cells enriched from blood (not recorded which). Source of these receptors: a woman between 18 and 29 years old in a cohort exposed to, infected with or recovered from COVID-19 (not recorded which).

The CDR3 coding sequence is TGTGCCAGCAGTTTTATGAGGCAGGGATCAAGTCAGCCCCAGCATTTT. It translates to CASSFMRQGSSQPQHF. The gene calls are TRBV28 and TRBJ1-5; tentatively, D is TRBD1 (5 bases). The germline V gene has CDR1 MDHEN and CDR2 SYDVKM. Deletions cut 3 bases from V and 6 bases from J, with 18 bases between. The CDR3 totals 16 residues.

The V gene is TRBV2, the J gene TRBJ1-5, with TRBD1 as a possible D gene (5 bases). The CDR3 has 14 amino acids. Germline V CDR1 and CDR2: SNHLY, FYNNEI. The CDR3 region has the DNA TGTGCTTCCGACGGGGGGGAATGGAATCAGCCCCAGCATTTT. Residues: CASDGGEWNQPQHF.

The count of this clone is one. The rearrangement links TRBV7-9 to TRBJ1-5; 8 nucleotides agree with TRBD1. Germline-derived CDR1 and CDR2 are SEHNR and FQNEAQ (reference sequence). The V and J ends lost 5 bases and 5 bases, in that order; junction bases with no gene match: 5. This CDR3 is built from 14 residues. CDR3 region: CASSPTGVDQPQHF. Here the CDR3 DNA reads TGTGCCAGCAGCCCGACAGGGGTTGATCAGCCCCAGCATTTT.

This clone has just one count. CDR3 nucleotides: TGTGCCAGCAGTCCGACAGGGGGCAGTTCACCCCTCCACTTT. Residues: CASSPTGGSSPLHF. This rearrangement joins TRBV25-1 to TRBJ1-6; 10 bases are a match to TRBD1. The V gene's germline CDR1 is MGHDK and CDR2 SYGVNS. There are 14 residues in the CDR3. J lost 9 bases, V lost 5 bases, and 4 bases had no gene match.

The chain is built from TRBV18 and TRBJ2-7; TRBD2 matches 8 bases. Germline CDR1 reads KGHSH; CDR2 reads LQKENI. The CDR3 runs 13 residues. V dropped 6 bases and J dropped 0; count of bases not matched to a gene: 1. CDR3: CASSRGDSYEQYF. The CDR3 DNA sequence: TGTGCCAGCTCGCGGGGGGACTCCTACGAGCAGTACTTC.

This chain uses TRBV9 with TRBJ1-2; D possibly corresponds to TRBD1 (6 bases). The CDR3 has 15 residues. Trimming removed 0 bases at V and 3 bases at J, with 12 bases between. CDR1 and CDR2 (germline): SGDLS, YYNGEE. CDR3 sequence (DNA): TGTGCCAGCAGCGTAGAGGCAGGGGCCGACTATGGCTACACCTTC. The encoded protein is CASSVEAGADYGYTF. The full variable domain, rest sourced from reference TRBV9 and TRBJ1-2, is DSGVTQTPKHLITATGQRVTLRCSPRSGDLSVYWYQQSLDQGLQFLIQYYNGEERAKGNILERFSAQQFPDLHSELNLSSLELGDSALYFCASSVEAGADYGYTFGSGTRLTVV.

The CDR3: CASSQGAVGYTF. The CDR3 nucleotides are TGCGCCAGCAGCCAAGGGGCCGTTGGCTACACCTTC. The chain combines TRBV4-1 with TRBJ1-2; no reliable D call. Trimming took 1 base from V and 7 from J, leaving 7 bases between them. This CDR3 has 12 amino acids. Germline-derived CDR1 and CDR2 are MGHRA and YSYEKL.

This clone came up a few times. CDR3 DNA sequence: TGTGCCAGCAGTGAAGCGCTTGGCTTTGGTGAAAAACTGTTTTTT. It yields the protein CASSEALGFGEKLFF. The chain combines TRBV6-1 with TRBJ1-4; D remains ambiguous. The germline V gene has CDR1 MNHNS and CDR2 SASEGT. This CDR3 is 15 amino acids long. V shed 0 bases and J shed 7 bases, with 12 bases lying between them.

The rearrangement joins TRBV29-1 to TRBJ2-2; no reliable D call. The V gene's germline CDR1 is SQVTM and CDR2 ANQGSEA. Deletions cut 5 bases from V and 6 bases from J, with 16 bases between. The CDR3 covers 14 residues. CDR3 sequence (DNA): TGCAGCGTTACCGCCGGAGTAACCGCCGGGGAGCTGTTTTTT. Translated: CSVTAGVTAGELFF.

The chain recombines TRBV4-2 with TRBJ2-2; maybe TRBD2 (6 bases). This CDR3 region has 16 residues. Germline V CDR1 and CDR2: LGHNA, YNFKEQ. With 5 bases removed from V and 8 bases from J, the gap between germline ends came to 21 bases. The CDR3 nucleotides are TGTGCCAGCAGCTTTGGGACTCTCCCTTTAGCAGGGGAGCTGTTTTTT. It specifies CASSFGTLPLAGELFF.

The V call is TRBV3-1 (or the pseudogene TRBV3-2), the J call TRBJ1-1; D may be TRBD1 (6 bases). The CDR3 totals 13 residues. V lost 5 bases, J lost 6 bases, and 13 bases lay in between. The germline V gene has CDR1 LGHDT and CDR2 YNNKEL (reference sequence). The CDR3 spells CASSNGQSAEAFF. The CDR3 coding sequence is TGTGCCAGCAGCAACGGACAGTCGGCTGAAGCTTTCTTT.

The V and J genes are TRBV7-6 and TRBJ1-2, with 8 positions matching TRBD1. The CDR3 spans 18 residues. V shed 5 bases, J shed 2 bases, and the junction held 16 bases outside the gene matches. Germline V CDR1 and CDR2: SGHVS, FNYEAQ. The CDR3 here is CASSPRGIGTGLNYGYTF. CDR3 sequence (DNA): TGTGCCAGCAGCCCCAGGGGCATCGGGACAGGACTAAACTATGGCTACACCTTC.

The rearrangement joins TRBV6-1 to TRBJ2-7, with TRBD2 as a possible D gene (5 bases). Trimming cost V 2 bases and J 3 bases, with 14 bases left between them. The CDR3 is 15 amino acids. CDR1 is MNHNS and CDR2 is SASEGT in the germline V gene. CDR3 sequence (DNA): TGTGCCAGCAGTGAACTCGGCGGAGGAGGCTACGAGCAGTACTTC. It encodes CASSELGGGGYEQYF.

The chain couples TRBV19 to TRBJ1-3, with no clear D. Trimming removed 6 bases from V and 0 bases from J, with 9 bases in between. CDR1 is LNHDA, CDR2 SQIVND, per germline (reference sequence). The CDR3 runs 14 residues. CDR3 sequence (DNA): TGTGCCAGTAGCTGGGCCAGCTCTGGAAACACCATATATTTT. This gives the protein CASSWASSGNTIYF.

The V and J genes are TRBV5-5 and TRBJ2-7; possibly TRBD1 for D (5 bases). In germline, CDR1 is SGHKS, CDR2 YYEKEE (reference sequence). The CDR3 covers 14 residues. Trimming removed 3 bases at V and 4 bases at J, with 14 bases between. The CDR3 nucleotides are TGTGCCAGCAGCTCCCCAGGGATCGGGTACGAGCAGTACTTC. Translating it yields CASSSPGIGYEQYF.

V usage is TRBV9 and J usage is TRBJ1-4; possibly TRBD1 for D (6 bases). The germline V and J ends were trimmed by 2 bases and 7 bases, with 12 bases remaining between them. Germline V gene data show CDR1 as SGDLS and CDR2 as YYNGEE. CDR3 length equals 14 residues. CDR3 DNA: TGTGCCAGCAGCGTCGGCGCGGGGGCTGAAAAACTGTTTTTT. Translation gives CASSVGAGAEKLFF.

In its sample, this clone was seen once. This rearrangement joins TRBV5-6 to TRBJ2-7, with 12 bases that match TRBD1. V dropped 4 bases and J dropped 3; count of bases not matched to a gene: 8. CDR1 and CDR2 (germline): SGHDT, YYEEEE. The CDR3 spans 16 residues. CDR3 protein: CASSPGTGGFFYEQYF. For the CDR3, the DNA is TGTGCCAGCAGCCCGGGGACAGGGGGCTTCTTCTACGAGCAGTACTTC.

The chain combines TRBV11-2 with TRBJ1-1, with 7 bases lining up with TRBD1. This CDR3 has 12 amino acids. Germline V gives CDR1 SGHAT, CDR2 FQNNGV. V lost 0 bases and J lost 8; bases outside the gene matches: 0. DNA of the CDR3: TGTGCCAGCAGCTTAGAACAGGGGGAAGCTTTCTTT. Encoded protein: CASSLEQGEAFF.